The T cell receptor beta chain under discussion was sequenced for a study of blood T cell repertoires in COVID-19. Overall study: COVID-19 samples, acute and convalescent, were from the United States, Italy and Spain. From T cells, B-cell-depleted T cells, or PBMCs came the material, which was cDNA or gDNA.

With V trimmed by 11 bases and J by 6 bases, 5 bases remained unmatched. The CDR3 has 11 amino acids. Per germline, CDR1 MDHEN and CDR2 SYDVKM. Source study methods: Amplification of reference gene primers provided the estimated nucleated cell counts. Only in-frame clones appear in the TCRdb table, and some are missing; sequencing was by immunoSEQ multiplex PCR. The V and J calls and clone size come from that table; D and trimming were worked out from the DNA. The sample carries tens of thousands of clones, roughly 84% recorded once. The receptor was derived from a man aged 50-60 years with active COVID-19. The genes are TRBV28 and TRBJ1-1, with 8 nucleotides matching TRBD1. What was sequenced was peripheral blood. The chain's CDR3 is CAGQGRAEAFF. DNA for the CDR3: TGTGCCGGACAGGGAAGAGCTGAAGCTTTCTTT.